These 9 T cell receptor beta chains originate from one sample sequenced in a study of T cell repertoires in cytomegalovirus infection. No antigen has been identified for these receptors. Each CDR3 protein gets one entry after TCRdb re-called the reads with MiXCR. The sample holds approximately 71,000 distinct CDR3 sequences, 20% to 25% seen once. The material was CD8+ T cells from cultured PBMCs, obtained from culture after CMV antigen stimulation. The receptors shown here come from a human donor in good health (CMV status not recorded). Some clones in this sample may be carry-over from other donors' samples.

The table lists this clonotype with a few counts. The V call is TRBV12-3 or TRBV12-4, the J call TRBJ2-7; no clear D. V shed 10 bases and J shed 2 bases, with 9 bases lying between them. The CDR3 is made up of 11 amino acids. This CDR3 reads CATGSPYEQYF. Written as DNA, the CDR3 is TGTGCCACCGGTAGTCCCTACGAGCAGTACTTC.

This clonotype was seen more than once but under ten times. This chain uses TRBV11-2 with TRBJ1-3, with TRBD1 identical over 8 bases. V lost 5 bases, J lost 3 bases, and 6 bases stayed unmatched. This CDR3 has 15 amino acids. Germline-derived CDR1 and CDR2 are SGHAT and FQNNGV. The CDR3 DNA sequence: TGTGCCAGCAGCAGGACAGGGCCCAGTGGAAACACCATATATTTT. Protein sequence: CASSRTGPSGNTIYF.

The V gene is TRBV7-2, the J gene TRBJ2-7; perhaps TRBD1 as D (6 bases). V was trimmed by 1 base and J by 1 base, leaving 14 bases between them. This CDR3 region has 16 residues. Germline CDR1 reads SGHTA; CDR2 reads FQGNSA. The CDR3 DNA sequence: TGTGCCAGCAGCTTAGTCGCAGGGGTGCCATCCTACGAGCAGTACTTC. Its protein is CASSLVAGVPSYEQYF.

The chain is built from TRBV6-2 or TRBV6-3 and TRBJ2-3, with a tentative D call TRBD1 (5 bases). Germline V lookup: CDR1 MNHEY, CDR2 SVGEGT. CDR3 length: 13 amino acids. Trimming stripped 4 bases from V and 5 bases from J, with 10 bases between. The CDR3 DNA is TGTGCCAGCAGTTCCCAGGGTAGAGATACGCAGTATTTT. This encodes CASSSQGRDTQYF.

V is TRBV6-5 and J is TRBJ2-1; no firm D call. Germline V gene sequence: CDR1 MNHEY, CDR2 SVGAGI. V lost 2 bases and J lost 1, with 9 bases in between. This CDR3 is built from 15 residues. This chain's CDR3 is CASSYAADSYNEQFF. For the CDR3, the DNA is TGTGCCAGCAGTTACGCCGCAGATTCCTACAATGAGCAGTTCTTC.

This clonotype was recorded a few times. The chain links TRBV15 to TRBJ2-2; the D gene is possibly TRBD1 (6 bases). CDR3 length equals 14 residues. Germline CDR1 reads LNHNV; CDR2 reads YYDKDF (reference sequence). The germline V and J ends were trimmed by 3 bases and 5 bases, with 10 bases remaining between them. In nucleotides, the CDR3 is TGTGCCACCAGCAGTCAGAGGGGGACCGGGGAGCTGTTTTTT. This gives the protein CATSSQRGTGELFF.

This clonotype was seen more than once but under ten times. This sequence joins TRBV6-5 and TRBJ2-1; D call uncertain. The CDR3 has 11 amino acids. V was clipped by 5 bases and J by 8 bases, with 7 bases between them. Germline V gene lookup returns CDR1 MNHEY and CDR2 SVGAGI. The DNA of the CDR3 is TGTGCCAGCAGTCCTGGGGATGAGCAGTTCTTC. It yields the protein CASSPGDEQFF.

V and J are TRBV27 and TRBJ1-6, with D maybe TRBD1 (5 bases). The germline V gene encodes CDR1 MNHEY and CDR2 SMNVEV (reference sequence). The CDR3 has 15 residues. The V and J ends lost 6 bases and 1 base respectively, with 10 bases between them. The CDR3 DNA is TGTGCCAGCAGGGGGGGAGGTTCCTATAATTCACCCCTCCACTTT. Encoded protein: CASRGGGSYNSPLHF.

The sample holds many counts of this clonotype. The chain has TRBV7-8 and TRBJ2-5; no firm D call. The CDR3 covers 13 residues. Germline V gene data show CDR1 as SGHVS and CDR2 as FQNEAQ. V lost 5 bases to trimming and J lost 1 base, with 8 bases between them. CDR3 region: CASSRGPQETQYF. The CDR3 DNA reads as TGTGCCAGCAGCCGAGGCCCCCAAGAGACCCAGTACTTC. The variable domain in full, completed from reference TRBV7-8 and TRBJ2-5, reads GAGVSQSPRYKVAKRGQDVALRCDPISGHVSLFWYQQALGQGPEFLTYFQNEAQLDKSGLPSDRFFAERPEGSVSTLKIQRTQQEDSAVYLCASSRGPQETQYFGPGTRLLVL.